The entry that follows covers one TCR beta chain sequence. These data come from a study of shared clonotypes between healthy human individuals. Generated by immunoSEQ multiplex PCR, the TCRdb table keeps only in-frame clones and is missing some. The top ten hold 0.37% of the sample, which has about 2.5 million clones, 85% to 95% seen once. The CDR3 covers 13 residues. The V gene's germline CDR1 is SGHRS and CDR2 YFSETQ. V lost 3 bases, J lost 6 bases, and 12 bases lay in between. The receptor's source is a man between 18 and 29 years old in good health. Some clones in this sample may be carry-over from other donors' samples. The specimen was naive CD4+ T cells from PBMCs. Subset reported: CD45RA+ positively selected. The V gene is TRBV5-1, the J gene TRBJ1-2; D ambiguous. The CDR3 sequence is CASSSRAHDGYTF. CDR3 in DNA: TGCGCCAGCAGCTCCCGGGCCCACGATGGCTACACCTTC.